This TCR beta chain was obtained from a study of cytomegalovirus exposure and HLA in healthy donors. The PCR used 60 Vbeta and 13 Jbeta primers. TCRdb's copy holds only in-frame clones and misses some; the assay was immunoSEQ multiplex PCR. Seen here are 150,000 to 160,000 clones, approximately 75% observed once, and the top ten hold approximately 3%. Of note for this clone: Antigen unknown.

Notes on the study in general: Links to common viral pathogens appeared, in a later analysis, for several of the most significant clusters.

This CDR3 has 14 residues. The V and J ends lost 3 bases and 2 bases respectively, with 12 bases between them. Germline CDR1 is SQVTM and CDR2 is ANQGSEA. The sample comprised PBMCs. The sequence derives from a young man in good health and CMV-seronegative. The V gene is TRBV29-1, the J gene TRBJ2-3, with D uncertain. CDR3 sequence: CSVEEPTTTDTQYF. The CDR3 bases are TGCAGCGTTGAGGAGCCCACCACCACAGATACGCAGTATTTT.